This T cell receptor beta chain was recovered during a study of identical twins. This CDR3 has 14 residues. The germline V gene encodes CDR1 SGHRS and CDR2 YFSETQ. V lost 5 bases to trimming and J lost 3 bases; unmatched junction nucleotides: 8. Healthy Caucasians alone served as donors. TCRdb analysed the 5' RACE reads with MiXCR anew, one entry per CDR3 protein. The table lists around 250,000 distinct CDR3 sequences, about 12% of them singletons. At least ten counts were recorded for this clonotype. The same sample was also studied in work on yellow fever vaccine responses in identical twins.

The receptor comes from a young woman in good health. What was sequenced was memory (CD45RO+) T cells sorted from blood. The chain employs TRBV5-1 and TRBJ2-7, with TRBD2 matching 7 bases. The CDR3 region has the DNA TGCGCCAGCAGAGGGAGCGGGAACTACTACGAGCAGTACTTC. This gives the protein CASRGSGNYYEQYF.